This entry lists 18 T cell receptor beta chains sequenced from one sample in a study of shared clonotypes between healthy human individuals. Clones were sequenced by immunoSEQ multiplex PCR, and TCRdb holds only the in-frame ones, with some missing. The top ten clones hold more than 0.45% of a sample with approximately 1,000,000 clones, around 78% of them seen once. Sequencing was done on a sample of memory CD4+ T cells from PBMCs. The subset is: CD45RA-negative fraction. The receptors here all came from a man in his late teens or twenties in good health. Some clones in this sample may be carry-over from other donors' samples.

The V call is TRBV2, the J call TRBJ1-1, with no clear D. The ends were cut back, 6 bases at V and 3 bases at J, with 5 bases in the middle. The CDR3 runs to 11 residues. Germline lookup yields CDR1 SNHLY and CDR2 FYNNEI. CDR3: CASRWYTEAFF. The CDR3 bases are TGTGCCAGCAGGTGGTACACTGAAGCTTTCTTT.

V gene TRBV5-6 combines with J gene TRBJ2-7; TRBD1 aligns across 7 bases. This CDR3 contains 15 residues. Germline trimming cut 4 bases from V and 6 bases from J; bases unmatched to any gene: 13. The germline gives CDR1 SGHDT, CDR2 YYEEEE. The CDR3 loop reads CASSAQGRTLFEQYF. Here the CDR3 DNA reads TGTGCCAGCAGCGCACAGGGGCGAACACTATTCGAGCAGTACTTC.

The chain links TRBV11-2 to TRBJ2-7; 7 bases match TRBD1. CDR1 and CDR2 (germline): SGHAT, FQNNGV. The CDR3 spans 14 residues. Germline trimming cut 2 bases from V and 4 bases from J; bases unmatched to any gene: 5. The DNA for the CDR3 is TGTGCCAGCAGCTTATCGGGACAGCTTTACGAGCAGTACTTC. Amino acids: CASSLSGQLYEQYF.

This rearrangement joins TRBV28 to TRBJ2-5, with 9 nucleotides matching TRBD1. CDR3 size: 14 residues. V lost 6 bases and J lost 7; bases outside the gene matches: 9. In germline, CDR1 is MDHEN, CDR2 SYDVKM. The CDR3: CASSPTGGRVTQYF. DNA of the CDR3: TGTGCCAGCAGCCCCACAGGGGGCAGGGTGACCCAGTACTTC.

The chain recombines TRBV5-1 with TRBJ2-7; TRBD1 agrees at 7 bases. The CDR3 spans 13 residues. Trimming removed 4 bases from V and 6 bases from J; junction bases left unmatched: 7. Per germline, CDR1 SGHRS and CDR2 YFSETQ. Here the CDR3 reads CASSDNDRAEQYF. The CDR3, as DNA: TGCGCCAGCAGCGACAATGACAGGGCCGAGCAGTACTTC.

Only one count was recorded for this clone. The rearrangement joins TRBV5-1 to TRBJ2-7; D may correspond to TRBD1 or TRBD2 (5 bases each). This CDR3 region has 14 residues. V lost 5 bases, J lost 3 bases, and 15 bases lay in between. The V gene's germline CDR1 is SGHRS and CDR2 YFSETQ. DNA of the CDR3: TGCGCCAGCAGGTGGGGGAGTGGTAACTACGAGCAGTACTTC. Encoded protein: CASRWGSGNYEQYF.

The genes are TRBV5-1 and TRBJ2-5; D remains unclear. Germline CDR1 SGHRS, CDR2 YFSETQ. This CDR3 has 17 residues. The V and J ends lost 4 bases and 0 bases respectively, with 19 bases between them. CDR3 nucleotides: TGCGCCAGCAGCCGATCCCCCGTGCGGCAGTACCAAGAGACCCAGTACTTC. Translated: CASSRSPVRQYQETQYF.

This clone was observed a few times. This chain joins TRBV4-1 and TRBJ1-4, with D unclear. The germline V gene has CDR1 MGHRA and CDR2 YSYEKL. The germline V and J ends were trimmed by 4 bases and 4 bases, with 19 bases remaining between them. This CDR3 is 17 amino acids long. The CDR3, as DNA: TGCGCCAGCAGCCCGAAGCCAACCCAGGCCTATAATGAAAAACTGTTTTTT. Its translation: CASSPKPTQAYNEKLFF.

The chain recombines TRBV9 with TRBJ2-5, with 12 positions matching TRBD2. The V gene end was trimmed by 4 bases and the J gene end by 2 bases; junction bases not matched to a gene: 3. This CDR3 contains 15 residues. Germline loops: CDR1 SGDLS, CDR2 YYNGEE. CDR3 loop: CASSIGLAGQETQYF. The CDR3, as DNA: TGTGCCAGCAGCATCGGACTAGCGGGACAAGAGACCCAGTACTTC. The whole variable domain, remainder taken from reference TRBV9 and TRBJ2-5, is DSGVTQTPKHLITATGQRVTLRCSPRSGDLSVYWYQQSLDQGLQFLIQYYNGEERAKGNILERFSAQQFPDLHSELNLSSLELGDSALYFCASSIGLAGQETQYFGPGTRLLVL.

This sequence joins TRBV28 and TRBJ1-1; no reliable D call. The CDR3 is made up of 13 amino acids. The germline V and J ends were trimmed by 2 bases and 7 bases, with 11 bases remaining between them. Germline-derived CDR1 and CDR2 are MDHEN and SYDVKM. Here the CDR3 reads CASSLTEESEAFF. CDR3 coding DNA: TGTGCCAGCAGTTTAACAGAGGAGAGTGAAGCTTTCTTT.

The chain couples TRBV11-2 to TRBJ2-1; 13 bases map to TRBD2. The CDR3 covers 15 residues. Germline V gene data show CDR1 as SGHAT and CDR2 as FQNNGV. With 5 bases clipped from V and 6 bases from J, the junction kept 4 bases outside the gene matches. CDR3 nucleotide sequence: TGTGCCAGCAGCAGCCGGACTAGCGGGAGCAATGAGCAGTTCTTC. Translated, it gives CASSSRTSGSNEQFF. The full variable domain, rest sourced from reference TRBV11-2 and TRBJ2-1, is EAGVAQSPRYKIIEKRQSVAFWCNPISGHATLYWYQQILGQGPKLLIQFQNNGVVDDSQLPKDRFSAERLKGVDSTLKIQPAKLEDSAVYLCASSSRTSGSNEQFFGPGTRLTVL.

V gene TRBV28 combines with J gene TRBJ1-5; TRBD1 matches 7 bases. CDR3 length equals 15 residues. Germline loops: CDR1 MDHEN, CDR2 SYDVKM. V trimming: 3 bases; J trimming: 5 bases; junction bases outside the gene matches: 7. In nucleotides, the CDR3 is TGTGCCAGCAGTTTCAGAAGGGGGCGCGATCAGCCCCAGCATTTT. It is translated as CASSFRRGRDQPQHF. Full variable domain (outside the CDR3, taken from reference TRBV28 and TRBJ1-5): DVKVTQSSRYLVKRTGEKVFLECVQDMDHENMFWYRQDPGLGLRLIYFSYDVKMKEKGDIPEGYSVSREKKERFSLILESASTNQTSMYLCASSFRRGRDQPQHFGDGTRLSIL.

This sequence joins TRBV18 and TRBJ1-3; unclear D gene. CDR3 size: 14 residues. Trimming cost V 2 bases and J 3 bases, with 8 bases left between them. Germline V lookup: CDR1 KGHSH, CDR2 LQKENI. DNA for the CDR3: TGTGCCAGCTCACCAAGCAGAAATGGAAACACCATATATTTT. This sequence encodes CASSPSRNGNTIYF.

CDR3 sequence (DNA): TGTGCCAGCTCACCTGGACTAGCTCCCGGCGAGCAGTACTTC. This encodes CASSPGLAPGEQYF. This chain joins TRBV18 and TRBJ2-7; 8 nucleotides match TRBD2. This CDR3 comprises 14 residues. CDR1 and CDR2 from the germline V gene are KGHSH and LQKENI. Unmatched junction bases numbered 7, after V lost 3 bases and J lost 6 bases.

The chain couples TRBV9 to TRBJ1-3; D is uncertain. The V and J ends lost 3 bases and 3 bases respectively, with 13 bases between them. The CDR3 consists of 15 residues. Germline lookup yields CDR1 SGDLS and CDR2 YYNGEE. CDR3 protein: CASSADGFRGNTIYF. The CDR3 region has the DNA TGTGCCAGCAGCGCCGATGGGTTTCGTGGAAACACCATATATTTT.

This rearrangement joins TRBV18 to TRBJ1-4; 9 bases align to TRBD1. This CDR3 contains 17 residues. Unmatched junction bases numbered 5, after V lost 3 bases and J lost 0 bases. Germline V lookup: CDR1 KGHSH, CDR2 LQKENI. The CDR3 here is CASSPRTGAATNEKLFF. CDR3 in DNA: TGTGCCAGCTCACCCCGGACAGGGGCCGCAACTAATGAAAAACTGTTTTTT.

CDR3 in amino acids: CASTSRLAGYEQYF. CDR3 bases: TGTGCCAGCACCAGCAGGCTAGCGGGCTACGAGCAGTACTTC. The V and J genes are TRBV5-6 and TRBJ2-5; TRBD2 aligns across 8 bases. Judging by the DNA end, TRBJ2-7 fits better; the J call may be wrong. This CDR3 region has 14 residues. CDR1 is SGHDT, CDR2 YYEEEE, per germline.

The CDR3 spells CAAARQGASSETQYF. As DNA, the CDR3 is TGTGCCGCGGCCCGGCAGGGGGCATCCTCCGAGACCCAGTACTTC. The chain recombines TRBV4-2 with TRBJ2-5, with 8 bases identical to TRBD1. CDR1 LGHNA and CDR2 YNFKEQ come from the germline V gene. V lost 11 bases and J lost 5; bases outside the gene matches: 16. The CDR3 is 15 amino acids.